These 19 T cell receptor beta chains were sequenced from one sample in a study of read filtering for tumor transcriptome and immune sequencing. From approximately 400 ng of RNA, a library with molecular barcoded alpha/delta and beta/gamma adaptors was made. A single record per CDR3 protein comes from TCRdb applying MiXCR to the reads. This table holds 50,000 or so distinct CDR3 sequences, 10% to 15% found once. The sequenced sample consisted of a population of CD138-negative cells sorted from bone marrow. The origin of the receptors is a donor at least 40 years old with multiple myeloma.

Turning to this clonotype: One end of the junction varies from germline; a read error may be responsible. CDR3 DNA: TGTGCCGCCAGTGATTTTATCGGCAGGGGCCTGGCCGGGGAGCTGTTTTTT. Translating it yields CAASDFIGRGLAGELFF. The chain couples TRBV24-1 to TRBJ2-2; D perhaps matches TRBD1 (6 bases). Germline V gene sequence: CDR1 KGHDR, CDR2 SFDVKD. The CDR3 consists of 17 residues.

Ten or more counts support this clonotype. The chain joins TRBV3-1 to TRBJ2-7; weak D call: TRBD1 (5 bases). V lost 4 bases and J lost 3, with 16 bases in between. The germline V gene encodes CDR1 LGHDT and CDR2 YNNKEL (reference sequence). This CDR3 is 15 amino acids long. The CDR3 loop reads CASSPPDPTDYEQYF. The CDR3 region has the DNA TGTGCCAGCAGCCCCCCCGACCCGACAGACTACGAGCAGTACTTC.

The sample holds many counts of this clonotype. The chain combines TRBV28 with TRBJ2-7, with 9 nucleotides matching TRBD1. The CDR3 is 13 residues long. The V segment lost 8 bases and the J segment 3 bases; nucleotides outside the gene matches: 5. From germline, CDR1 is MDHEN and CDR2 SYDVKM. CDR3 nucleotides: TGTGCCAGCGAGGACAGGGGATACTACGAGCAGTACTTC. Translated, it gives CASEDRGYYEQYF.

This clonotype was recorded at least ten times. This chain links TRBV5-1 with TRBJ2-7; D is undetermined. Germline values: CDR1 SGHRS, CDR2 YFSETQ. Deletions cut 4 bases from V and 7 bases from J, with 18 bases between. The CDR3 has 14 amino acids. The CDR3 region has the DNA TGCGCCAGCAGCGGGGATCGCCCTCCCTGGGAGCAGTACTTC. Translation gives CASSGDRPPWEQYF.

This clonotype was observed at least ten times. The chain has TRBV7-3 and TRBJ2-3; a weak D match, TRBD1 (5 bases). Trimming pared 5 bases from V and 4 bases from J, leaving 13 bases between. Looked up from germline, CDR1 is SGHTA and CDR2 is FQGTGA. The CDR3 is made up of 14 amino acids. The CDR3 nucleotides are TGTGCCAGCAGCCCGAGACAGCCACCAGATACGCAGTATTTT. Its protein is CASSPRQPPDTQYF.

For this clonotype: A much bigger clone sits one base away, suggesting this may be a read error. The V call is TRBV6-6, the J call TRBJ1-5; D call uncertain. The germline gives CDR1 MNHNY, CDR2 SVGAGI (reference sequence). V gave up 5 bases and J gave up 1 base, with 18 bases separating them. The length of the CDR3 is 17 residues. CDR3 bases: TGTGCCAGCAGTCCCCCCGCAGGACGGGAGAGCAATCAGCCCCAGCATTTT. Amino acid sequence: CASSPPAGRESNQPQHF.

In this sample, this clonotype turned up many times. The V and J genes are TRBV7-9 and TRBJ1-6; D ambiguous. The V gene's germline CDR1 is SEHNR and CDR2 FQNEAQ (reference sequence). V gave up 1 base and J gave up 10 bases, with 8 bases separating them. The CDR3 has 13 residues. The CDR3 nucleotides are TGTGCCAGCAGCTTAGGAAGTACATCACCCCTCCACTTT. This sequence encodes CASSLGSTSPLHF.

The chain joins TRBV5-5 to TRBJ2-7; TRBD1 matches 10 bases. Germline CDR1 reads SGHKS; CDR2 reads YYEKEE (reference sequence). V was clipped by 5 bases and J by 7 bases; unmatched bases: 12. This CDR3 comprises 15 residues. The CDR3 here is CASSPGTGATGEQYF. For the CDR3, the DNA is TGTGCCAGCAGTCCTGGGACAGGGGCTACGGGGGAGCAGTACTTC.

This clonotype was picked up many times. The chain combines TRBV3-1 with TRBJ1-5; a weak D match, TRBD1 (5 bases). Deletions cut 3 bases from V and 1 base from J, with 13 bases between. The CDR3 sequence is 16 residues long. The germline CDR1 and CDR2 sequences are LGHDT and YNNKEL (reference sequence). The CDR3 spells CASSHGTGPSNQPQHF. The CDR3 coding sequence is TGTGCCAGCAGCCATGGAACAGGACCCAGCAATCAGCCCCAGCATTTT.

This clonotype came up many times. V is TRBV20-1 and J is TRBJ1-1, with TRBD1 as a possible D gene (5 bases). Trimming shortened V by 3 bases and J by 4 bases, and 15 bases separated the two germline ends. This CDR3 spans 14 amino acids. Per germline, CDR1 DFQATT and CDR2 SNEGSKA (reference sequence). CDR3 DNA: TGCAGTGCTAGTAGGGGCAGTGTTCTCACTGAAGCTTTCTTT. Translating gives CSASRGSVLTEAFF.

At least ten counts were recorded for this clonotype. The genes are TRBV12-3 or TRBV12-4 and TRBJ2-1, with 7 nucleotides matching TRBD1. The J segment lost 15 bases and the V segment lost 3 bases, leaving 8 bases of the junction unmatched. The CDR3 is 12 residues long. CDR3 nucleotides: TGTGCCAGCAGTTTGGGACAGTCTGTGCTGTTCTTC. Encoded protein: CASSLGQSVLFF.

This clonotype was seen repeatedly, ten times or more. The rearrangement uses TRBV5-1 and TRBJ1-2; possibly TRBD1 for D (5 bases). This CDR3 comprises 14 residues. Trimming took 4 bases from V and 3 from J, leaving 13 bases between them. CDR1 and CDR2 (germline): SGHRS, YFSETQ. CDR3 region: CASSLQGGDYGYTF. CDR3 DNA sequence: TGCGCCAGCAGCCTCCAGGGAGGAGACTATGGCTACACCTTC.

For this clonotype: Being one base from a much bigger clone, this may be a read error. This rearrangement joins TRBV28 to TRBJ1-6; 8 nucleotides align to TRBD1. V lost 4 bases, J lost 11 bases, and 13 bases stayed unmatched. This CDR3 is 16 amino acids long. Germline CDR1 and CDR2: MDHEN and SYDVKM. In DNA, the CDR3 is TGTGCCAGCAGTTCACGAACCGGGACAGGCGACCCACCCCTCCACTTT. It specifies CASSSRTGTGDPPLHF.

This clonotype was seen a few times. The chain is built from TRBV3-1 and TRBJ1-6, with 7 bases that match TRBD1. The germline gives CDR1 LGHDT, CDR2 YNNKEL (reference sequence). V was pared by 3 bases and J by 9 bases, with 11 bases of the junction left unmatched. This CDR3 is built from 16 residues. The CDR3 protein is CASSHTYRGSGSPLHF. Here the CDR3 DNA reads TGTGCCAGCAGCCATACCTACAGGGGAAGTGGTTCACCCCTCCACTTT.

This clonotype was detected ten times or more. The V gene is TRBV6-5, the J gene TRBJ2-3; possible D gene TRBD2, 5 bases. Germline CDR1 reads MNHEY; CDR2 reads SVGAGI. The CDR3 covers 15 residues. Trimming removed 5 bases from V and 8 bases from J, with 20 bases in between. The CDR3 coding sequence is TGTGCCAGCAGTCCCCCGGGATCAAAAGGAGGTACGCAGTATTTT. Its translation: CASSPPGSKGGTQYF.

As for this clonotype: The missing conserved phenylalanine or tryptophan at the end of this CDR3 makes a read error likely. The chain carries TRBV28 and TRBJ2-1, with D unclear. CDR3 length: 11 amino acids. V shed 6 bases and J shed 9 bases, with 9 bases lying between them. Germline assignment: CDR1 MDHEN and CDR2 SYDVKM. CDR3 coding DNA: TGTGCCAGCAGCTTTACGGGTGAGCAGTTCTCC. Translation gives CASSFTGEQFS.

This clonotype was counted at least ten times. This sequence joins TRBV20-1 and TRBJ1-1, with 9 bases lining up with TRBD1. This CDR3 comprises 14 residues. V gave up 5 bases and J gave up 0 bases; unmatched junction bases: 4. In germline, CDR1 is DFQATT, CDR2 SNEGSKA (reference sequence). The CDR3 DNA reads TGCAGTGCTGTAAGGGACAGGGTGAACACTGAAGCTTTCTTT. Amino acids: CSAVRDRVNTEAFF.

Remarks on this clonotype: A single base separates this from a much larger clone, so it may be a read error. This is likely a read error, given that the CDR3 carries no conserved phenylalanine or tryptophan at its end. The chain recombines TRBV4-1 with TRBJ2-3; TRBD2 agrees at 8 bases. CDR1 and CDR2 from the germline V gene are MGHRA and YSYEKL. The J segment lost 4 bases and the V segment lost 1 base, leaving 13 bases of the junction unmatched. There are 18 residues in the CDR3. The CDR3 loop is CASSQVERHGGASDTQYL. CDR3 sequence (DNA): TGCGCCAGCAGCCAAGTTGAAAGGCACGGGGGGGCTTCAGATACGCAGTATTTA.

In this sample, this clonotype turned up many times. V gene TRBV20-1 combines with J gene TRBJ1-4; D call uncertain. The CDR3 has 15 amino acids. Germline lookup yields CDR1 DFQATT and CDR2 SNEGSKA (reference sequence). The V and J ends lost 2 bases and 4 bases respectively, with 14 bases between them. The CDR3 is CSARPLFGLNEKLFF. The CDR3 DNA sequence: TGCAGTGCTAGACCGCTGTTTGGTCTTAATGAAAAACTGTTTTTT.